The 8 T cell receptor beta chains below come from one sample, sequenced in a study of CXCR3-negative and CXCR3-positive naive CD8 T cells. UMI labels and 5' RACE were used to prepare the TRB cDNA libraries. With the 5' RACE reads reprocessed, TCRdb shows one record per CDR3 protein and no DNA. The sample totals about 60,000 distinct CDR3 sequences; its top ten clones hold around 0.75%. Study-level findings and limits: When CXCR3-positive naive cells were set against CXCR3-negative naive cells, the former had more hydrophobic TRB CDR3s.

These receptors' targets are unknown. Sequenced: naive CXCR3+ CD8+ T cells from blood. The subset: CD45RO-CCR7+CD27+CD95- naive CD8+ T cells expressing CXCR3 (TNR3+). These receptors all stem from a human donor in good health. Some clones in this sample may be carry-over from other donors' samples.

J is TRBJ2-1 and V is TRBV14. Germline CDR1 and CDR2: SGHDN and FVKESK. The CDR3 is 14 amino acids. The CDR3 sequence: CASSQDREYNEQFF.

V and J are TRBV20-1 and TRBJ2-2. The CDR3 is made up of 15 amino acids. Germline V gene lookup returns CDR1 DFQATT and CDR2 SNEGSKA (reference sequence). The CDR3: CSASPVEANTGELFF.

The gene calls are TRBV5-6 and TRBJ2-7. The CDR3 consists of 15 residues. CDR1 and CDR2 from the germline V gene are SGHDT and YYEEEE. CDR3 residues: CASSFVGGTLYEQYF.

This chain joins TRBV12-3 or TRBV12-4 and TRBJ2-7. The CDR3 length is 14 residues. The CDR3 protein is CASSSAGEIYEQYF.

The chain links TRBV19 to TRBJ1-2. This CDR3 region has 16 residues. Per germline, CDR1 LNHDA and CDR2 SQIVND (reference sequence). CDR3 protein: CASSIDLPGLRRGYTF.

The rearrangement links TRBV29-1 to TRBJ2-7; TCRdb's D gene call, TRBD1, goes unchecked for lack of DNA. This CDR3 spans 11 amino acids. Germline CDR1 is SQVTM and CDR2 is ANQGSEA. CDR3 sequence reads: CSVEVGGEQYF.

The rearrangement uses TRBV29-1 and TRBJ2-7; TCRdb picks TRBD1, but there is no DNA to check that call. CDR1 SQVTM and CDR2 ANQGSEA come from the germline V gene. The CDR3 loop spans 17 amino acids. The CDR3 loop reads CSVEDWGQGSGTYEQYF.

This chain's CDR3 is CSVEGDRAEAFF. The chain has TRBV29-1 and TRBJ1-1; TCRdb's assignment of TRBD1 cannot be checked, as there is no DNA. Germline V gene data show CDR1 as SQVTM and CDR2 as ANQGSEA. The CDR3 loop spans 12 amino acids.